This T cell receptor (beta chain) is drawn from a study of T-cell reconstitution after alpha-beta-depleted transplantation in children (TCRdb year 2016). Turning to the overall study: T-cell immune reconstitution after TCRalphabeta/CD19-depleted allogeneic hematopoietic cell transplantation in children was quantitatively tracked in the study by means of TCR repertoire profiling.

The CDR3 covers 18 residues, taking in both the cysteine and the phenylalanine. Only the CDR3 DNA is retained, 54 bases long and in frame from the first base. The germline V gene specifies SGHAT as CDR1 and FQNNGV as CDR2. Trimming takes 1 base off V and 4 bases off J; junction bases not matched to a gene: 15. This clonotype was recorded many times. What this receptor recognizes is not known. There are no base qualities to consult, and no much larger clone falls within one base. Libraries were built with PCR. Data came from an Illumina HiSeq 2500. TCR libraries were prepared with molecular barcoding, using unique molecular identifiers to normalize TCRbeta repertoire quantification. Starting from the raw public reads, TCRdb applied fastp trimming at Q25, assembled clones with MiXCR and retained in-frame beta chains. A single entry per CDR3 protein holds the most common genes and DNA from its merged rows. Across this sample there are 150,000 to 250,000 distinct CDR3 sequences, with about 6% seen only once. Approximately 4.1% of the sample is held by the ten biggest clonotypes.

General conclusions and limits of the study: The frequencies of hyperexpanded clones fell over the following months, and after one year, T-cell counts and TCRbeta diversity were mostly attributed to newly produced T cells. In some patients, high TCRbeta diversity at day 60 was attributed to recipient T cells and intrathymic progenitors that had survived conditioning. Apparently early alphabetaT-cell count recovery about two months after transplant reportedly relied on only several hundred rapidly expanded clones derived from non-depleted graft cells.

The treatment or condition label here, explained by the study, means: allogeneic hematopoietic cell transplantation with graft depleted of TCRalphabeta T cells and CD19 B cells. The transplant recipients were children given TCRalphabeta/CD19-depleted allogeneic hematopoietic cell grafts. This chain joins TRBV11-2 to TRBJ2-5, with 7 junctional bases fitting TRBD2. This sample comprised PBMCs, obtained before TCRalphabeta/CD19-depleted stem cell transplant. The clonotype originates from a girl under three years old with combined immunodeficiency, due to receive a stem cell transplant. This receptor carries the CDR3 CASSLVSAGVSGRETQYF. Here is the DNA: TGTGCCAGCAGCTTAGTGTCGGCGGGAGTTAGTGGGCGAGAGACCCAGTACTTC.